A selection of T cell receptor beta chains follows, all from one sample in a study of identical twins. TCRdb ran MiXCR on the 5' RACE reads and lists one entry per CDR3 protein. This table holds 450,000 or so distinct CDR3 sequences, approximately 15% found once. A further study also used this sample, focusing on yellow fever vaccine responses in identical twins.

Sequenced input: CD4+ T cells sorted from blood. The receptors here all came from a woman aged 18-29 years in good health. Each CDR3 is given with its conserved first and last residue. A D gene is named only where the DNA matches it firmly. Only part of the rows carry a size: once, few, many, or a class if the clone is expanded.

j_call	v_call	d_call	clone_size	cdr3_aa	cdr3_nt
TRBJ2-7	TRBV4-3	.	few	CASSQGTGTFSYEQYF	TGCGCCAGCAGCCAAGGTACCGGGACTTTCTCCTACGAGCAGTACTTC
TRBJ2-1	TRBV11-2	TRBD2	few	CASSLSALAGGKGSSYNEQFF	TGTGCCAGCAGCTTGTCCGCACTAGCGGGAGGAAAGGGGAGCTCCTACAATGAGCAGTTCTTC
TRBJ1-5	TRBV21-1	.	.	CASSKVERFNQPQHF	TGTGCCAGCAGCAAAGTGGAAAGGTTCAATCAGCCCCAGCATTTT
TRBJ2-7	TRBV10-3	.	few	CAISASSYEQYF	TGTGCCATCAGCGCCAGTTCCTACGAGCAGTACTTC
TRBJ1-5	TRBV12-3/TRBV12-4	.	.	CASSFSTGFDQPQHF	TGTGCCAGCAGTTTCTCAACAGGTTTCGATCAGCCCCAGCATTTT
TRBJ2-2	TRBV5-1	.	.	CASSRKERGGQNTGELFF	TGCGCCAGCAGCCGGAAAGAGAGGGGCGGGCAAAACACCGGGGAGCTGTTTTTT
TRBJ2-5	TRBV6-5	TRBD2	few	CASSSLLAGGETQYF	TGTGCCAGCAGTTCCTTACTAGCGGGAGGGGAGACCCAGTACTTC
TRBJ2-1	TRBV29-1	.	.	CSVETPYNEQFF	TGCAGCGTTGAAACGCCTTACAATGAGCAGTTCTTC
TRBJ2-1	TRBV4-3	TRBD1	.	CASSQDEGQGKNEQFF	TGCGCCAGCAGCCAAGATGAGGGACAGGGTAAGAATGAGCAGTTCTTC
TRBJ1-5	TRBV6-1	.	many	CASKLWGGLNQPQHF	TGTGCCAGCAAGCTCTGGGGGGGTTTGAATCAGCCCCAGCATTTT
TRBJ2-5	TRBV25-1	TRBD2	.	CASSERPPDPGLQPNLYQETQYF	TGTGCCAGCAGTGAACGACCGCCCGATCCGGGACTACAACCCAATCTCTACCAAGAGACCCAGTACTTC
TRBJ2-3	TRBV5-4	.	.	CASSFKSTRGDTQYF	TGTGCCAGCAGTTTTAAATCAACCCGTGGAGATACGCAGTATTTT
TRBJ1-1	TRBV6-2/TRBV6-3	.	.	CASSYAGISTEAFF	TGTGCCAGCAGTTACGCGGGTATCAGCACTGAAGCTTTCTTT
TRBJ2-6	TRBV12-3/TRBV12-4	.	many	CASSRAISGANVLTF	TGTGCCAGCAGCAGGGCTATCTCTGGGGCCAACGTCCTGACTTTC
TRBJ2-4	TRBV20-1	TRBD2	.	CSAPKAGLAALAKNIQYF	TGCAGTGCCCCTAAGGCGGGACTAGCTGCTCTAGCCAAAAACATTCAGTACTTC
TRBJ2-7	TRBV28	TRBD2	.	CASSTEWTSASVSYEQYF	TGTGCCAGCAGTACCGAGTGGACTAGCGCCTCAGTGTCCTACGAGCAGTACTTC
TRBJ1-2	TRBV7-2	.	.	CASSSKLGYTF	TGTGCCAGCAGCTCGAAACTGGGCTACACCTTC
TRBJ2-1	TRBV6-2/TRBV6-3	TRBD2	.	CASSHSKIAGDNEQFF	TGTGCCAGCAGCCACTCGAAAATAGCGGGAGACAATGAGCAGTTCTTC
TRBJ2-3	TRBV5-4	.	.	CASSLSHPATDTQYF	TGTGCCAGCAGCTTGTCTCACCCCGCCACAGATACGCAGTATTTT
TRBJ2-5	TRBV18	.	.	CASSPGSTAKETQYF	TGTGCCAGCTCACCAGGGTCGACAGCCAAAGAGACCCAGTACTTC
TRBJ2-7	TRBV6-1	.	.	CASSARGFEQYF	TGTGCCAGCAGTGCCAGGGGTTTCGAGCAGTACTTC
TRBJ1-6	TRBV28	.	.	CASSSRADLSPLHF	TGTGCCAGCAGTTCGCGGGCAGACCTTTCACCCCTCCACTTT